Sequencing of this T cell receptor beta chain was carried out in a study of cytomegalovirus exposure and HLA in healthy donors. Both 60 Vbeta primers and 13 Jbeta primers went into the PCR. Clones were read by immunoSEQ multiplex PCR, and TCRdb kept only the in-frame ones, dropping some. The table includes approximately 200,000 clones, 79% detected once. Whole-study findings and limits: The productive fraction for most TCR beta V segments was about 87% or about 30% in an earlier analysis. Specificity of three CMV-associated chains for CMV antigens was verified in vitro.

On this clone itself: The antigen remains unidentified.

The specimen sequenced was PBMCs. The source of this sequence is a woman between 18 and 29 years old in good health and CMV-seronegative.

The CDR3, as DNA: TGTGCCAGCTCACATAGCGGGGGGGCAGATGTGTCAGATACGCAGTATTTT. It is translated as CASSHSGGADVSDTQYF. The chain is built from TRBV28 and TRBJ2-3, with 11 bases identical to TRBD2. The CDR3 covers 17 residues. After removal of 8 bases from V and 4 bases from J, the junction contained 14 bases not matched to a gene. Germline CDR1 reads MDHEN; CDR2 reads SYDVKM.